The 10 T cell receptor beta chains listed next were all sequenced from one sample in a study of blood T cell repertoires in COVID-19. The repertoire was sequenced with immunoSEQ multiplex PCR; TCRdb's copy has only in-frame clones and lacks some. In the table there are about 250,000 clones, roughly 88% of which are singletons. Specimen: peripheral blood. The receptors originated from a man aged 40-49 years with acute or convalescent COVID-19.

This clone was counted between two and nine times. The identical CDR3 is also encoded by other nucleotide sequences in the sample. The chain employs TRBV18 and TRBJ1-1; 7 nucleotides align to TRBD1. The J segment lost 6 bases and the V segment lost 3 bases, leaving 1 base of the junction unmatched. This CDR3 spans 12 amino acids. Germline values: CDR1 KGHSH, CDR2 LQKENI. The CDR3 here is CASSPGQAEAFF. The DNA for the CDR3 is TGTGCCAGCTCACCTGGACAGGCTGAAGCTTTCTTT.

This sequence joins TRBV15 and TRBJ1-3; TRBD1 might be the D (6 bases). Germline V lookup: CDR1 LNHNV, CDR2 YYDKDF (reference sequence). The V end was cut by 1 base, the J end by 2 bases, with 15 bases between. The CDR3 runs to 17 residues. The CDR3 sequence: CATSRGAGAHAGNTIYF. As DNA, the CDR3 is TGTGCCACCAGCAGAGGGGCAGGGGCCCATGCTGGAAACACCATATATTTT.

The rearrangement links TRBV6-2 or TRBV6-3 to TRBJ2-1; 12 nucleotides match TRBD1. This CDR3 spans 15 amino acids. V dropped 3 bases and J dropped 10; count of bases not matched to a gene: 7. Germline CDR1 reads MNHEY; CDR2 reads SVGEGT. The DNA for the CDR3 is TGTGCCAGCAGTTATTGGGACAGGGGGCTTGGAGAGCAGTTCTTC. This gives the protein CASSYWDRGLGEQFF.

This CDR3 reads CASSGGGVYGYTF. CDR3 DNA sequence: TGTGCCAGCAGTGGGGGGGGTGTCTATGGCTACACCTTC. The chain carries TRBV25-1 and TRBJ1-2, with a weak D call TRBD1 (5 bases). This CDR3 contains 13 residues. V gave up 4 bases and J gave up 4 bases, with 10 bases separating them. Per the germline V gene, CDR1 is MGHDK and CDR2 is SYGVNS.

This clone occurred a few times. The gene calls are TRBV4-1 and TRBJ2-2, with 8 bases that match TRBD2. The CDR3 covers 16 residues. Germline trimming cut 2 bases from V and 2 bases from J; bases unmatched to any gene: 4. Germline lookup yields CDR1 MGHRA and CDR2 YSYEKL. DNA for the CDR3: TGCGCCAGCAGCCAATGGAGCGGGAGAAACACCGGGGAGCTGTTTTTT. Amino acids: CASSQWSGRNTGELFF.

This clone is a singleton in its sample. The chain employs TRBV7-2 and TRBJ1-3, with 8 bases that match TRBD1. This CDR3 is built from 15 residues. With V trimmed by 3 bases and J by 4 bases, 5 bases remained unmatched. The germline gives CDR1 SGHTA, CDR2 FQGNSA. CDR3 sequence (DNA): TGTGCCAGCAGCTTCGACAGGGGTTTGGGAAACACCATATATTTT. Protein product: CASSFDRGLGNTIYF.

The chain joins TRBV18 to TRBJ1-5; weak D call: TRBD1 (5 bases). This CDR3 contains 16 residues. Trimming stripped 2 bases from V and 6 bases from J, with 17 bases between. Per germline, CDR1 KGHSH and CDR2 LQKENI. CDR3 nucleotides: TGTGCCAGCTCACCAGAGACAGCACCGATCACTCAGCCCCAGCATTTT. Its protein is CASSPETAPITQPQHF.

The chain combines TRBV18 with TRBJ1-5; 8 bases are shared with TRBD1. The CDR3 runs to 15 residues. CDR1 and CDR2 from the germline V gene are KGHSH and LQKENI. Losses at the gene ends were 8 bases for V and 3 bases for J; bases not matched to a gene: 9. The CDR3 sequence is CASATATGDNQPQHF. The CDR3 DNA reads TGTGCCAGCGCTACCGCGACAGGGGACAATCAGCCCCAGCATTTT. The full variable domain, in which reference TRBV18 and TRBJ1-5 provide the parts outside the CDR3, is NAGVMQNPRHLVRRRGQEARLRCSPMKGHSHVYWYRQLPEEGLKFMVYLQKENIIDESGMPKERFSAEFPKEGPSILRIQQVVRGDSAAYFCASATATGDNQPQHFGDGTRLSIL.

This clone was counted once. The rearrangement joins TRBV30 to TRBJ1-2; unclear D gene. Per germline, CDR1 GTSNPN and CDR2 SVGIG (reference sequence). Trimming cost V 7 bases and J 5 bases, with 11 bases left between them. There are 11 residues in the CDR3. As DNA, the CDR3 is TGTGCCTCTCCCGAGAGGTATGGCTACACCTTC. Translation: CASPERYGYTF.

The sample holds a few counts of this clone. The genes are TRBV30 and TRBJ1-3; no clear D. CDR1 GTSNPN and CDR2 SVGIG come from the germline V gene (reference sequence). Deletions cut 2 bases from V and 0 bases from J, with 11 bases between. This CDR3 has 15 residues. CDR3 bases: TGTGCCTGGAGTCATAACTGGAGCTCTGGAAACACCATATATTTT. Translating gives CAWSHNWSSGNTIYF.